Listed here is a single T cell receptor (beta chain). Preparation of the TCRbeta library was carried out with unique molecular identifiers. TCRdb recomputed calls from the PCR reads with MiXCR, one row per CDR3 protein. In the table there are 600,000 to 700,000 distinct CDR3 sequences, roughly 17% of which are singletons. V was pared by 9 bases and J by 1 base, with 13 bases between. This CDR3 comprises 14 residues. Germline V gives CDR1 SGHVS, CDR2 FQNEAQ. The data are from a study of T-cell reconstitution after alpha-beta-depleted transplantation in children. The chain recombines TRBV7-8 with TRBJ2-1; D remains unclear. The sample in question was PBMCs from the stem cell graft donor, obtained from the stem cell graft. This TCR was sampled from a human donor who donated a stem cell graft to a child with acute myeloid leukemia. CDR3 sequence (DNA): TGTGCCAGTGAGGCCCTACCGTCCTACAATGAGCAGTTCTTC. It yields the protein CASEALPSYNEQFF.